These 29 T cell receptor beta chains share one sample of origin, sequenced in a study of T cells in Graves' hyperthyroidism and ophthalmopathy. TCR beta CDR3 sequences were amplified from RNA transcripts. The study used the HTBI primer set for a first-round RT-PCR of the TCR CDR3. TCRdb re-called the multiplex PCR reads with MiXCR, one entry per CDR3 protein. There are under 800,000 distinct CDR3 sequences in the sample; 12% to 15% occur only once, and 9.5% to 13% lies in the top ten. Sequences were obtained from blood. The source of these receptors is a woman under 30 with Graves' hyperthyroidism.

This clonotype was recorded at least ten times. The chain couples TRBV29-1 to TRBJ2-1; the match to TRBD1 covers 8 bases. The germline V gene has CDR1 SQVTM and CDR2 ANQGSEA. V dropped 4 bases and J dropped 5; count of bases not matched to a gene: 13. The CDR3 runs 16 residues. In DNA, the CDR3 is TGCAGCGTTGTCCAAGGACAGGGACCTGGGCACAATGAGCAGTTCTTC. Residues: CSVVQGQGPGHNEQFF.

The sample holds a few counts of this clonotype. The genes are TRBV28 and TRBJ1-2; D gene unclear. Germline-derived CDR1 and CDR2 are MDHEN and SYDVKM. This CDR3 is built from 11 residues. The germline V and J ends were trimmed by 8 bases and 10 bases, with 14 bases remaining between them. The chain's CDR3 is CASGLGRAYTF. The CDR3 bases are TGTGCCAGCGGATTAGGTAGGGCCTACACCTTC.

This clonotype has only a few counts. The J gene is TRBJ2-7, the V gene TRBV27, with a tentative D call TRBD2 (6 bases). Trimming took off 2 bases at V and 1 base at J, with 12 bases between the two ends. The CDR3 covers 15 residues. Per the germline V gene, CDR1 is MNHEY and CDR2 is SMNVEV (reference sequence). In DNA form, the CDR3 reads TGTGCCAGCAGTTTACGGGGGTTTACTTCCTACGAGCAGTACTTC. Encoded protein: CASSLRGFTSYEQYF.

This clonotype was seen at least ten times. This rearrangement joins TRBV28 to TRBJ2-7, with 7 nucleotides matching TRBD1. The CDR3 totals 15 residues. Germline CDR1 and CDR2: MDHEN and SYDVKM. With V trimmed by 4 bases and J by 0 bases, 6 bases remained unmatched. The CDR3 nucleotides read TGTGCCAGCAGTTCCGGACAGGTCGGCTCCTACGAGCAGTACTTC. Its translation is CASSSGQVGSYEQYF.

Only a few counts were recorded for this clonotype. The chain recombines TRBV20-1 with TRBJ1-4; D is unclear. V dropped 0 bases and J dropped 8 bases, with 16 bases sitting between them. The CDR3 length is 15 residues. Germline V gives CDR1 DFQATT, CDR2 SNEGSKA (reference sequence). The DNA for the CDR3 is TGCAGTGCTAGAGATCTCATTCGATGGCCGGAAAAACTGTTTTTT. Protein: CSARDLIRWPEKLFF.

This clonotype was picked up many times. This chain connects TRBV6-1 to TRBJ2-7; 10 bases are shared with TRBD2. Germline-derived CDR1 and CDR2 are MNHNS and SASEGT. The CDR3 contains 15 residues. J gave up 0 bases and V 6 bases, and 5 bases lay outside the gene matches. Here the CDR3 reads CASRRTSGPSYEQYF. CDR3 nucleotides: TGTGCCAGCAGGCGGACTAGCGGCCCCTCCTACGAGCAGTACTTC.

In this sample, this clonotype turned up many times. The CDR3 here is CASSYYPWIPYEQYF. The CDR3, as DNA: TGTGCCAGCAGTTATTACCCGTGGATCCCCTACGAGCAGTACTTC. The chain links TRBV6-2 or TRBV6-3 to TRBJ2-7; D unclear. Looked up from germline, CDR1 is MNHEY and CDR2 is SVGEGT. The CDR3 extends over 15 amino acids. The V end was cut by 3 bases, the J end by 2 bases, with 14 bases between.

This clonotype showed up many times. CDR3 region: CASSHLTSGESTDTQYF. For the CDR3, the DNA is TGTGCCAGCAGTCACCTGACTAGCGGGGAAAGCACAGATACGCAGTATTTT. This sequence joins TRBV28 and TRBJ2-3; TRBD2 agrees at 11 bases. This CDR3 spans 17 amino acids. CDR1 is MDHEN and CDR2 is SYDVKM in the germline V gene. V was clipped by 5 bases and J by 0 bases; unmatched bases: 7.

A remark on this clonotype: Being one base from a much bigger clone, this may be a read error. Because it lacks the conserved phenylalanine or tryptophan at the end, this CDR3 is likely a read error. In DNA form, the CDR3 reads TGCGCCAGCAGACCTCTAGCGGGAGTTGACGAGCAGTACTCC. It translates to CASRPLAGVDEQYS. This chain links TRBV5-1 with TRBJ2-7; 10 positions match TRBD2. The ends lost 5 bases at V and 5 bases at J; junction bases unmatched: 7. CDR3 length: 14 amino acids. CDR1 and CDR2 (germline): SGHRS, YFSETQ.

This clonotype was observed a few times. CDR3 sequence: CASSFYRVSLTGADQPQHF. CDR3 DNA sequence: TGTGCCAGTAGTTTCTACCGGGTTAGCCTTACAGGGGCCGATCAGCCCCAGCATTTT. The chain recombines TRBV19 with TRBJ1-5, with 7 bases identical to TRBD1. Losses at the gene ends were 5 bases for V and 5 bases for J; bases not matched to a gene: 21. Germline CDR1 and CDR2: LNHDA and SQIVND (reference sequence). This CDR3 spans 19 amino acids.

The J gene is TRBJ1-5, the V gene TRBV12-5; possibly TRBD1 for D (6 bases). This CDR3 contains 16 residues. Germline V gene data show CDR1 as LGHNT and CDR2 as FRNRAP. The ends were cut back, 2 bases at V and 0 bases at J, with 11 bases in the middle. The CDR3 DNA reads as TGTGCTAGTGGTTTGAAACAGGGCAATAGCAATCAGCCCCAGCATTTT. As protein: CASGLKQGNSNQPQHF. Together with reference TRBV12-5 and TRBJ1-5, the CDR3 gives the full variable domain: DARVTQTPRHKVTEMGQEVTMRCQPILGHNTVFWYRQTMMQGLELLAYFRNRAPLDDSGMPKDRFSAEMPDATLATLKIQPSEPRDSAVYFCASGLKQGNSNQPQHFGDGTRLSIL.

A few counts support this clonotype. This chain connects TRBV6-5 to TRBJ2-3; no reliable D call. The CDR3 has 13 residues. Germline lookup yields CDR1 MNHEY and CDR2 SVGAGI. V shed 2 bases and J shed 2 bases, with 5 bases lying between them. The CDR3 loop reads CASSYDPTDTQYF. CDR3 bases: TGTGCCAGCAGTTACGATCCCACAGATACGCAGTATTTT.

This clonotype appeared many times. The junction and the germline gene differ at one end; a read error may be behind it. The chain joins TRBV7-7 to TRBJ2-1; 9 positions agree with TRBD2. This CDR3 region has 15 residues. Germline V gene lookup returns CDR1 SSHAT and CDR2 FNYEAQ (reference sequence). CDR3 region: CASSATLAGWNEQFF. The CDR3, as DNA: TGTGCTAGCAGCGCGACGCTAGCGGGATGGAATGAGCAGTTCTTC.

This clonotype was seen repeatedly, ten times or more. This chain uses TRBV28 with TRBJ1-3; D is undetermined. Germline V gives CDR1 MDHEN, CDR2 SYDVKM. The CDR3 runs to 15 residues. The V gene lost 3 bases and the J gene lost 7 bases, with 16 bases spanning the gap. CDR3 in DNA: TGTGCCAGCAGTTTTCTGAGCTTAGGATGGAACACCATATATTTT. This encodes CASSFLSLGWNTIYF.

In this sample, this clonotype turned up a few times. The chain's CDR3 is CAWSEGGDYNEQFF. DNA for the CDR3: TGTGCCTGGAGTGAGGGAGGGGACTACAATGAGCAGTTCTTC. The chain combines TRBV30 with TRBJ2-1; 7 nucleotides agree with TRBD2. The trim removed 1 base at V and 3 bases at J, leaving 3 bases unmatched. The germline V gene has CDR1 GTSNPN and CDR2 SVGIG (reference sequence). The CDR3 is made up of 14 amino acids.

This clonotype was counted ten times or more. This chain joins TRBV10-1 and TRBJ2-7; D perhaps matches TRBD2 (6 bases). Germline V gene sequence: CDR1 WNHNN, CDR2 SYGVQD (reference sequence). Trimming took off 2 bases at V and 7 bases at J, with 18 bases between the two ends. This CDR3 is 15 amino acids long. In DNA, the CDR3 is TGCGCCAGCAGTGAGCGAGGAGGGCCTCATTGGGAGCAGTACTTC. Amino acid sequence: CASSERGGPHWEQYF.

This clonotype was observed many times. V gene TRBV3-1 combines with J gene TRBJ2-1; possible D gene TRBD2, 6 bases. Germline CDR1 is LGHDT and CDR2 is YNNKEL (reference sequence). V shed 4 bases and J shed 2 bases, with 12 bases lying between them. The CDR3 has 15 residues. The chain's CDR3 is CASSPRDFTYNEQFF. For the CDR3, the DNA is TGTGCCAGCAGCCCCCGGGACTTTACCTACAATGAGCAGTTCTTC.

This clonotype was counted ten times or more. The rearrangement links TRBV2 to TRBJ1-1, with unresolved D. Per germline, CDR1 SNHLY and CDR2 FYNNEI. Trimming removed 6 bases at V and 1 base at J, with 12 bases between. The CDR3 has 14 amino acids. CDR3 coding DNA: TGTGCCAGCAGAGACCGGACGGGGAACACTGAAGCTTTCTTT. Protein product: CASRDRTGNTEAFF. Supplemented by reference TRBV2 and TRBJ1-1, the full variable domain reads EPEVTQTPSHQVTQMGQEVILRCVPISNHLYFYWYRQILGQKVEFLVSFYNNEISEKSEIFDDQFSVERPDGSNFTLKIRSTKLEDSAMYFCASRDRTGNTEAFFGQGTRLTVV.

In DNA, the CDR3 is TGTGCCAGCTCCCTCTCCGCAGGGAACACCGGGGAGCTGTTTTTT. This translates into CASSLSAGNTGELFF. The chain joins TRBV28 to TRBJ2-2; D is ambiguous. CDR3 length: 15 amino acids. V lost 8 bases to trimming and J lost 1 base, with 14 bases between them. Germline V CDR1 and CDR2: MDHEN, SYDVKM.

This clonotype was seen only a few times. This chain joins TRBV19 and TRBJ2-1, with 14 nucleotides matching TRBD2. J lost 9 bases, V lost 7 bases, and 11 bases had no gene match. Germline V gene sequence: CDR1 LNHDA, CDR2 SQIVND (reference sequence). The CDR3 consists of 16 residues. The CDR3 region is CASTKTSGRAGGEQFF. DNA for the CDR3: TGTGCCAGTACCAAGACTAGCGGGAGGGCCGGGGGTGAGCAGTTCTTC. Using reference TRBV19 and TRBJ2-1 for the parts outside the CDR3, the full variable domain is DGGITQSPKYLFRKEGQNVTLSCEQNLNHDAMYWYRQDPGQGLRLIYYSQIVNDFQKGDIAEGYSVSREKKESFPLTVTSAQKNPTAFYLCASTKTSGRAGGEQFFGPGTRLTVL.

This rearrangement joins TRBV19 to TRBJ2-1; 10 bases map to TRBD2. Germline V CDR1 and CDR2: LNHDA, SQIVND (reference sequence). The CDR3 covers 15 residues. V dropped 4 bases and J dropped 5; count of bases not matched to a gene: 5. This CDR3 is CASSTLAGLNNEQFF. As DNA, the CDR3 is TGTGCCAGTAGTACACTAGCGGGGCTAAACAATGAGCAGTTCTTC.

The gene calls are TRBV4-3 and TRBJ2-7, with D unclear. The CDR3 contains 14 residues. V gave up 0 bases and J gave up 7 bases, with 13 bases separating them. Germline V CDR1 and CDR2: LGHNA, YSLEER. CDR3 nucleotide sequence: TGCGCCAGCAGCCAAGATCTGGGTGGATGGGAGCAGTACTTC. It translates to CASSQDLGGWEQYF.

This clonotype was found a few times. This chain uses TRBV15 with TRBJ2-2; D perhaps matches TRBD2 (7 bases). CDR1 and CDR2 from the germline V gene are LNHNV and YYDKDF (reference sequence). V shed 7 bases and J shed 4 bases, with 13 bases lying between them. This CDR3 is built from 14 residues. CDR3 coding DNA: TGTGCCACCAATCGGGGAGGGGGCACCGGGGAGCTGTTTTTT. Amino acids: CATNRGGGTGELFF.

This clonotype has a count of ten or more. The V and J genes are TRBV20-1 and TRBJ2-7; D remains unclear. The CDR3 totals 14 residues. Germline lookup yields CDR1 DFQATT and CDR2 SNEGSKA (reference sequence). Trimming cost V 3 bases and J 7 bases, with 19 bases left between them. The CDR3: CSASLQAPLGEQYF. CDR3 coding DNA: TGCAGTGCTAGTTTGCAGGCACCTTTGGGGGAGCAGTACTTC.

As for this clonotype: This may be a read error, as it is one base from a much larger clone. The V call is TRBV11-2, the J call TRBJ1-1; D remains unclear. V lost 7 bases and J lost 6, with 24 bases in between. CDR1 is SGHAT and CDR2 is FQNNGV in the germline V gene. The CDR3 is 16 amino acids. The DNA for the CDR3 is TGTGCCAGCATCGAAGGCGGGATCGGGCGGCCTGCTGAAGCTTTCTTT. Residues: CASIEGGIGRPAEAFF.

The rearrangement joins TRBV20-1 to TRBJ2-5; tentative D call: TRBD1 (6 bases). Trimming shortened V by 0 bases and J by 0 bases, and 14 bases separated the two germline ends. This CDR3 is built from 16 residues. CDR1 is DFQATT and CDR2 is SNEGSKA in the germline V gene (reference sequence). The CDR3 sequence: CSAREWGRANQETQYF. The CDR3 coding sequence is TGCAGTGCTAGAGAGTGGGGGCGGGCGAACCAAGAGACCCAGTACTTC.

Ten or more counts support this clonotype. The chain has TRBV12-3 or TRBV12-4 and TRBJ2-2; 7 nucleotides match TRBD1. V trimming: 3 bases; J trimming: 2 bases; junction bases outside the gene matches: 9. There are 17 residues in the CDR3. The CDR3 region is CASSFPKGALNTGELFF. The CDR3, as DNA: TGTGCCAGCAGTTTCCCCAAGGGGGCACTTAACACCGGGGAGCTGTTTTTT.

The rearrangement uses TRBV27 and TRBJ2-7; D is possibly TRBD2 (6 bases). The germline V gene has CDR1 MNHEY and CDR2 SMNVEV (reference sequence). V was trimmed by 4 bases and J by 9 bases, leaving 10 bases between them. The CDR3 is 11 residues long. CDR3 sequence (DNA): TGTGCCAGCAGTTCGGGGGTGTGGCAGTACTTC. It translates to CASSSGVWQYF.

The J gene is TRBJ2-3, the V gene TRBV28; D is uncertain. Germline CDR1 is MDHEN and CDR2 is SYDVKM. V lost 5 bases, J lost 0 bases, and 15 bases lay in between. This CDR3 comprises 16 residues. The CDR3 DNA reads TGTGCCAGCAGTCTGGAGACAACCTCTAGCACAGATACGCAGTATTTT. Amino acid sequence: CASSLETTSSTDTQYF. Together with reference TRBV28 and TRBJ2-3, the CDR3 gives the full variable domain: DVKVTQSSRYLVKRTGEKVFLECVQDMDHENMFWYRQDPGLGLRLIYFSYDVKMKEKGDIPEGYSVSREKKERFSLILESASTNQTSMYLCASSLETTSSTDTQYFGPGTRLTVL.